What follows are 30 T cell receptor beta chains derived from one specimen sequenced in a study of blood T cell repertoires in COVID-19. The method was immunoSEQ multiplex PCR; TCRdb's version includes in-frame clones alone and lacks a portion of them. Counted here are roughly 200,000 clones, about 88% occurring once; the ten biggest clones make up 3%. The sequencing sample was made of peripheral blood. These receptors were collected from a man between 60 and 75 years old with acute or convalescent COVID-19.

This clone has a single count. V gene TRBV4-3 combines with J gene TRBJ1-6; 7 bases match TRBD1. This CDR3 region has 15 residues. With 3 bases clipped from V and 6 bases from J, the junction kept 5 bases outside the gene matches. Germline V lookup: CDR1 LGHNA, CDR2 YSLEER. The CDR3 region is CASSQSGTANSPLHF. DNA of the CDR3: TGCGCCAGCAGCCAGTCCGGGACAGCTAATTCACCCCTCCACTTT.

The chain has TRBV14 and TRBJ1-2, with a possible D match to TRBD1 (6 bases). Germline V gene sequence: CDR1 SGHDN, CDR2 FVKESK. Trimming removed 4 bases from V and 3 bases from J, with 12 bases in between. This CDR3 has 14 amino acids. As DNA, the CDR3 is TGTGCCAGCAGCCTCGGACAGTCCTACTATGGCTACACCTTC. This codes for CASSLGQSYYGYTF.

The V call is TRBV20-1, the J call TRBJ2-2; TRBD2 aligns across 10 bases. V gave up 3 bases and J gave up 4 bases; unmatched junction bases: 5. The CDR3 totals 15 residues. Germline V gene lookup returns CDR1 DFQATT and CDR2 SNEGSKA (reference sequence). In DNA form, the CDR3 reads TGCAGTGCTAGTTCCCTAGCGGGGGCCACCGGGGAGCTGTTTTTT. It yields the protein CSASSLAGATGELFF.

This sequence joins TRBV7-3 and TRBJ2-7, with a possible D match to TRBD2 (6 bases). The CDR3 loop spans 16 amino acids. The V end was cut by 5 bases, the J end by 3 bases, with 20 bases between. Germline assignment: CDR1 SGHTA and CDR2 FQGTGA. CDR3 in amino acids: CASSTNLDGGDYEQYF. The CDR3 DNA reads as TGTGCCAGCAGCACTAACTTGGACGGGGGTGACTACGAGCAGTACTTC.

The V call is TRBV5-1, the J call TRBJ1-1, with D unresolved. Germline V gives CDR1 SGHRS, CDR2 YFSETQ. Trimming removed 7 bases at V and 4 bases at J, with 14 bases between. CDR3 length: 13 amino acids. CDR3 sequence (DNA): TGCGCCAGCCTGTCGACTGCGGGCACTGAAGCTTTCTTT. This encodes CASLSTAGTEAFF.

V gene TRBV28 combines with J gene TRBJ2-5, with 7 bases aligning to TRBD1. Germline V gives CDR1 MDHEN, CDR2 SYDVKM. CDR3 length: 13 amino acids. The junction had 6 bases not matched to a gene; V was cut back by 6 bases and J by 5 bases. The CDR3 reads CASSHDRVETQYF. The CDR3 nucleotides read TGTGCCAGCAGCCACGACAGGGTGGAGACCCAGTACTTC.

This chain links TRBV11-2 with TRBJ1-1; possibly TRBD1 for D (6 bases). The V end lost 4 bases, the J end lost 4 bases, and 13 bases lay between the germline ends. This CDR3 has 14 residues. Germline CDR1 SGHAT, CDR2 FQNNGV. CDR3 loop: CASSWGPGATEAFF. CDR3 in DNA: TGTGCCAGCAGCTGGGGGCCCGGAGCCACTGAAGCTTTCTTT.

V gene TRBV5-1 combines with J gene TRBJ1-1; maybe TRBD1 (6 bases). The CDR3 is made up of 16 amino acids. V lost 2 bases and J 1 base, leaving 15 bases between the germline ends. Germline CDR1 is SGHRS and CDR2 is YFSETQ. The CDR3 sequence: CASSFTTGNGNTEAFF. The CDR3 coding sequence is TGCGCCAGCAGCTTTACGACAGGTAATGGGAACACTGAAGCTTTCTTT. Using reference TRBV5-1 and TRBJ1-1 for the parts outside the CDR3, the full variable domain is KAGVTQTPRYLIKTRGQQVTLSCSPISGHRSVSWYQQTPGQGLQFLFEYFSETQRNKGNFPGRFSGRQFSNSRSEMNVSTLELGDSALYLCASSFTTGNGNTEAFFGQGTRLTVV.

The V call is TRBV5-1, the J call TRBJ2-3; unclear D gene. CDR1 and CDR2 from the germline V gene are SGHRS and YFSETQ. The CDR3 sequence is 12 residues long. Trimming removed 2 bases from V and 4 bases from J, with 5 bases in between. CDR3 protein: CASSFYSDTQYF. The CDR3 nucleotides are TGCGCCAGCAGCTTTTATTCAGATACGCAGTATTTT.

CDR3 coding DNA: TGTGCCAGCAGTTACTTGACAGTTCACACTGAAGCTTTCTTT. Protein: CASSYLTVHTEAFF. The chain couples TRBV6-5 to TRBJ1-1; TRBD1 is a possible D gene (5 bases). V lost 1 base to trimming and J lost 3 bases, with 9 bases between them. Germline V gene sequence: CDR1 MNHEY, CDR2 SVGAGI. CDR3 length: 14 amino acids.

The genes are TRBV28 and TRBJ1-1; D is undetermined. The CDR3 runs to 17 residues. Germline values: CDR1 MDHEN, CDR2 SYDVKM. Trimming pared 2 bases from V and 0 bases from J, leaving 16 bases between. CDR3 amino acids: CASSLSSGFSVNTEAFF. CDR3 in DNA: TGTGCCAGCAGTTTAAGTTCGGGGTTCTCGGTGAACACTGAAGCTTTCTTT.

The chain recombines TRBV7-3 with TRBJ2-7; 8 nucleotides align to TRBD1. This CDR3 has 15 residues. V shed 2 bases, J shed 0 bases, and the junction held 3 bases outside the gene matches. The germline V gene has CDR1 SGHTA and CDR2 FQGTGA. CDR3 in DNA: TGTGCCAGCAGCTTAGGGACAGGATCCTCCTACGAGCAGTACTTC. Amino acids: CASSLGTGSSYEQYF. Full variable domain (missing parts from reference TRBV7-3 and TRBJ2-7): GAGVSQTPSNKVTEKGKYVELRCDPISGHTALYWYRQSLGQGPEFLIYFQGTGAADDSGLPNDRFFAVRPEGSVSTLKIQRTERGDSAVYLCASSLGTGSSYEQYFGPGTRLTVT.

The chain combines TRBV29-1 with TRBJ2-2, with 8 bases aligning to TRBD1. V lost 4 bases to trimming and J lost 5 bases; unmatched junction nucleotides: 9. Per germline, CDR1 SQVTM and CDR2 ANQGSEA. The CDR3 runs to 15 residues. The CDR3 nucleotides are TGCAGCGTTGTCGGACAGGGAGGCTTGACCGGGGAGCTGTTTTTT. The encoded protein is CSVVGQGGLTGELFF.

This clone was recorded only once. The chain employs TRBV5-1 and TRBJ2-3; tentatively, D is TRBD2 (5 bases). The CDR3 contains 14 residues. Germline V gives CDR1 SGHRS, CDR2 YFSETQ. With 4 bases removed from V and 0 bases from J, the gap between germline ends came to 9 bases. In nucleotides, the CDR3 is TGCGCCAGCAGCCTAAGGACTAGCACAGATACGCAGTATTTT. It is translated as CASSLRTSTDTQYF.

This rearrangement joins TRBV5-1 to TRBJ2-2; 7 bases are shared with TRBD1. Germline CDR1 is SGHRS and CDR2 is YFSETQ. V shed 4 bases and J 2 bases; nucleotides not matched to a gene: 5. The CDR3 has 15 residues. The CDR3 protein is CASSPQGLNTGELFF. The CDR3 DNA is TGCGCCAGCAGCCCACAGGGGTTAAACACCGGGGAGCTGTTTTTT.

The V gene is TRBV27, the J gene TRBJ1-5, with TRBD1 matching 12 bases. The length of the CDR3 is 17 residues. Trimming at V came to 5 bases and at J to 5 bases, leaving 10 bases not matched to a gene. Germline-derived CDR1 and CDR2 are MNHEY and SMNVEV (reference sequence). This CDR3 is CASSQAWDRGRDQPQHF. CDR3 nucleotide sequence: TGTGCCAGCAGTCAGGCCTGGGACAGGGGGCGGGATCAGCCCCAGCATTTT.

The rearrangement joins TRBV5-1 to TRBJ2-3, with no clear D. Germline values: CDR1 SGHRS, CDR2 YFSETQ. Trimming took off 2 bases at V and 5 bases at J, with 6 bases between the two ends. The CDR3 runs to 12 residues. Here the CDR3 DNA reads TGCGCCAGCAGCTTTTCAGAAGATACGCAGTATTTT. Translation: CASSFSEDTQYF. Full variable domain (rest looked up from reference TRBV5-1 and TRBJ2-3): KAGVTQTPRYLIKTRGQQVTLSCSPISGHRSVSWYQQTPGQGLQFLFEYFSETQRNKGNFPGRFSGRQFSNSRSEMNVSTLELGDSALYLCASSFSEDTQYFGPGTRLTVL.

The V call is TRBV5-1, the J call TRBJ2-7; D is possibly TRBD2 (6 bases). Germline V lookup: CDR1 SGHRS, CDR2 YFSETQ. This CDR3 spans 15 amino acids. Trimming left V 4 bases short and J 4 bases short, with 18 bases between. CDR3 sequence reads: CASSPRETEQYEQYF. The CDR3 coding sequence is TGCGCCAGCAGCCCACGGGAGACAGAGCAGTACGAGCAGTACTTC.

The CDR3 reads CASSLGRGNEKLFF. CDR3 in DNA: TGTGCCAGCAGCTTAGGCAGGGGGAATGAAAAACTGTTTTTT. The rearrangement links TRBV7-9 to TRBJ1-4; TRBD1 agrees at 7 bases. Trimming removed 1 base from V and 5 bases from J; junction bases left unmatched: 1. The CDR3 loop spans 14 amino acids. Germline V gene data show CDR1 as SEHNR and CDR2 as FQNEAQ (reference sequence).

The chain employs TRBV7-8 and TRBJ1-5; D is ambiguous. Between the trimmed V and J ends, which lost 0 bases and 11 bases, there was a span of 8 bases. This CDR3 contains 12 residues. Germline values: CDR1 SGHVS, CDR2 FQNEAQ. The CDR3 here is CASSLARAAQHF. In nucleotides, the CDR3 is TGTGCCAGCAGCTTAGCGAGGGCAGCCCAGCATTTT. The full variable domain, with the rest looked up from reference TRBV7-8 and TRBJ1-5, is GAGVSQSPRYKVAKRGQDVALRCDPISGHVSLFWYQQALGQGPEFLTYFQNEAQLDKSGLPSDRFFAERPEGSVSTLKIQRTQQEDSAVYLCASSLARAAQHFGDGTRLSIL.

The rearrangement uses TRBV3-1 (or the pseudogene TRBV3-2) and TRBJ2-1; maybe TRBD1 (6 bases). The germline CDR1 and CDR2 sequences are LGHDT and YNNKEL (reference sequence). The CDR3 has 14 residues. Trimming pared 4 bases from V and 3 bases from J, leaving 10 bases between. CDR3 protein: CASSPTRGYNEQFF. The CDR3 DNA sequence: TGTGCCAGCAGCCCAACCAGGGGCTACAATGAGCAGTTCTTC.

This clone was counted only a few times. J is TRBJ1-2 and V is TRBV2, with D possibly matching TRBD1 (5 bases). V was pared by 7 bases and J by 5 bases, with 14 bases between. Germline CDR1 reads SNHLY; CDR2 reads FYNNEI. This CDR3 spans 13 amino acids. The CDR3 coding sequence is TGTGCCAGCACCACAAACCAGGGATATGGCTACACCTTC. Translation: CASTTNQGYGYTF.

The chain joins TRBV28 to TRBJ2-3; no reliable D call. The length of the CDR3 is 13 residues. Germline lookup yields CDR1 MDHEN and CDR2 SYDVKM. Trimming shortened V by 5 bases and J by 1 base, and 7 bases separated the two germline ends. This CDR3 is CASSPSGTDTQYF. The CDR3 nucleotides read TGTGCCAGCAGTCCCTCGGGCACAGATACGCAGTATTTT.

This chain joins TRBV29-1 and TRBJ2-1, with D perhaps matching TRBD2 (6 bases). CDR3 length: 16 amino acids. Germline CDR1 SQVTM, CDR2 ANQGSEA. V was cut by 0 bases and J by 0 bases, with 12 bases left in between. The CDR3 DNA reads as TGCAGCGTTGAAGATCGTGGGCGGGGCTCCTACAATGAGCAGTTCTTC. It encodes CSVEDRGRGSYNEQFF.

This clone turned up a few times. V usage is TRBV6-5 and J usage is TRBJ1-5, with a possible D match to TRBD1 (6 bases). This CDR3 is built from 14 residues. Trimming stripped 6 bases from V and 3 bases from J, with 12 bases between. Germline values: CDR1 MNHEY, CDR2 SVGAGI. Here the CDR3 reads CASRSRQDNQPQHF. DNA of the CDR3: TGTGCCAGCAGATCTAGACAGGACAATCAGCCCCAGCATTTT.

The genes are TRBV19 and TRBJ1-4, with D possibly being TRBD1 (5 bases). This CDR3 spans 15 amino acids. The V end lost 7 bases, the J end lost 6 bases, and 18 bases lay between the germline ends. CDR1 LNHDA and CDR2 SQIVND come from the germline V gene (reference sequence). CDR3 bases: TGTGCCAGTACCCCCCTGTCCGGGGGTGATGAAAAACTGTTTTTT. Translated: CASTPLSGGDEKLFF. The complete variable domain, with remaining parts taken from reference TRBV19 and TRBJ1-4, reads DGGITQSPKYLFRKEGQNVTLSCEQNLNHDAMYWYRQDPGQGLRLIYYSQIVNDFQKGDIAEGYSVSREKKESFPLTVTSAQKNPTAFYLCASTPLSGGDEKLFFGSGTQLSVL.

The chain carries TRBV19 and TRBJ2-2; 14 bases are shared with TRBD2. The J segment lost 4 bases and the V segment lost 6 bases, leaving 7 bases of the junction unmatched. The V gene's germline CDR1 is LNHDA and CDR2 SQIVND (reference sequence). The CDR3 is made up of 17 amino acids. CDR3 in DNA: TGTGCCAGTAGCCCATACGGACTAGCGGGGGGCACCGGGGAGCTGTTTTTT. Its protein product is CASSPYGLAGGTGELFF.

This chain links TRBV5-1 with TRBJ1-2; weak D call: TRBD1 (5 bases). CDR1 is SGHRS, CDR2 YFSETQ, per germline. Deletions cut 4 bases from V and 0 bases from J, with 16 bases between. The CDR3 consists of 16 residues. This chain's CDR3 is CASSISSGAPNYGYTF. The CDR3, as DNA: TGCGCCAGCAGCATTAGTAGCGGGGCTCCTAACTATGGCTACACCTTC. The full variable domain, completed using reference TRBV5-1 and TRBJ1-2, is KAGVTQTPRYLIKTRGQQVTLSCSPISGHRSVSWYQQTPGQGLQFLFEYFSETQRNKGNFPGRFSGRQFSNSRSEMNVSTLELGDSALYLCASSISSGAPNYGYTFGSGTRLTVV.

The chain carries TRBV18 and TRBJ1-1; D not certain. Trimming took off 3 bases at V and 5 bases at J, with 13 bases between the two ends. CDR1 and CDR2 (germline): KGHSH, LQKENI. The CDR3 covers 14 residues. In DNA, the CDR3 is TGTGCCAGCTCACCTTTCCATACGGGAACTGAAGCTTTCTTT. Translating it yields CASSPFHTGTEAFF.

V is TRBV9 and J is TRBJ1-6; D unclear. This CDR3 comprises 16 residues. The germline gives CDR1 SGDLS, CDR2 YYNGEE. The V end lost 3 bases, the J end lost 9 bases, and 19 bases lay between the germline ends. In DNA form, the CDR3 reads TGTGCCAGCAGCGCAAGGCCCTTTGGGTCAGGTTCACCCCTCCACTTT. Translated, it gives CASSARPFGSGSPLHF. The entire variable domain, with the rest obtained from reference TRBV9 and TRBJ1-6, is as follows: DSGVTQTPKHLITATGQRVTLRCSPRSGDLSVYWYQQSLDQGLQFLIQYYNGEERAKGNILERFSAQQFPDLHSELNLSSLELGDSALYFCASSARPFGSGSPLHFGNGTRLTVT.